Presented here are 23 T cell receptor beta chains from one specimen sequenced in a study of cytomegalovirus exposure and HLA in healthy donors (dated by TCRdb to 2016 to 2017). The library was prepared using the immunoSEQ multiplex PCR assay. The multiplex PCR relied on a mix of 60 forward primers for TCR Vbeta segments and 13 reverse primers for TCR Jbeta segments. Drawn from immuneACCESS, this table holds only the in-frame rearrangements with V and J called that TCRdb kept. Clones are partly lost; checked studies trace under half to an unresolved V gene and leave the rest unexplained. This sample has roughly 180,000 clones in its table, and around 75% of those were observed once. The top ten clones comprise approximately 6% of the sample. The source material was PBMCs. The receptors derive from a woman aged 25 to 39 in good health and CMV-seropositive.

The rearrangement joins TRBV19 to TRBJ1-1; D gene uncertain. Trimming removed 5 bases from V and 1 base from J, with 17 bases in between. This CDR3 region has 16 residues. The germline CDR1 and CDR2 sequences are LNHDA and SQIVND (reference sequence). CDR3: CASSDTGSTGNTEAFF. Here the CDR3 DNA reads TGTGCCAGTAGTGACACCGGGAGTACGGGGAACACTGAAGCTTTCTTT.

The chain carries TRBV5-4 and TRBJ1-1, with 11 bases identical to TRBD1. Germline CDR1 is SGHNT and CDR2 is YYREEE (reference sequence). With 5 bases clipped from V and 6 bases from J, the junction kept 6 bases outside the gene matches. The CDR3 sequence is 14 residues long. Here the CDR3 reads CASRRTGGWSEAFF. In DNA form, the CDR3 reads TGTGCCAGCAGACGGACAGGGGGCTGGTCTGAAGCTTTCTTT.

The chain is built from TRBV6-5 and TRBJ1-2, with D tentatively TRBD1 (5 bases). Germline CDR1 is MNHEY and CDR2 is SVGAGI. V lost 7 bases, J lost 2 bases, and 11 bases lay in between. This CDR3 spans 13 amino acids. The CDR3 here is CASTLGANYGYTF. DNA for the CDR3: TGTGCCAGCACGCTTGGGGCCAACTATGGCTACACCTTC.

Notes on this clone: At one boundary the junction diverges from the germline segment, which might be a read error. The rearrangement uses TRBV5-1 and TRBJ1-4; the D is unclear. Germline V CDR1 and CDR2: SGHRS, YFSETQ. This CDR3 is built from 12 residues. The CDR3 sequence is CASSLAGVEFVF. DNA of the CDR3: TGCGCCAGCAGCTTGGCCGGGGTTGAATTTGTTTTT.

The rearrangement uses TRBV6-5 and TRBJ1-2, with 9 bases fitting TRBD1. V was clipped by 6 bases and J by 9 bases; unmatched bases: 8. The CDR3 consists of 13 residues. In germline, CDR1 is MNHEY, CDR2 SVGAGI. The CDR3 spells CASSLPGQGSYTF. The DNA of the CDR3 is TGTGCCAGCAGCCTGCCGGGACAGGGAAGCTACACCTTC.

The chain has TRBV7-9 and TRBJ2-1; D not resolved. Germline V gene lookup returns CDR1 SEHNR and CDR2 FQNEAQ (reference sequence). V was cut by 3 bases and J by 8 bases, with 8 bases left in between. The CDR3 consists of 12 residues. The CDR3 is CASSFGADEQFF. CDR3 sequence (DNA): TGTGCCAGCAGCTTTGGAGCAGATGAGCAGTTCTTC.

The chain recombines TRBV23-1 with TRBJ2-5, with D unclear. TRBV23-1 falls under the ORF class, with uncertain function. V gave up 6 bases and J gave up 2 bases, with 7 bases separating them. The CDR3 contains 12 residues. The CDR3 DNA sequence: TGCGCCAGCAGCAGGCCACAAGAGACCCAGTACTTC. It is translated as CASSRPQETQYF.

CDR3 DNA: TGCGCCAGCAGCCAGGAACAGGGATGTGAAGCTTTCTTT. Translating gives CASSQEQGCEAFF. The chain uses TRBV4-3 and TRBJ1-1; TRBD1 is a possible D gene (6 bases). This CDR3 spans 13 amino acids. Germline lookup yields CDR1 LGHNA and CDR2 YSLEER. Trimming took 3 bases from V and 7 from J, leaving 12 bases between them.

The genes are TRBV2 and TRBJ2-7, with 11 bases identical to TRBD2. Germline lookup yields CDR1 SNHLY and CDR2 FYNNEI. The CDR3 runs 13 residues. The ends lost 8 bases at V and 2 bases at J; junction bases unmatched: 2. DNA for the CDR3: TGTGCCAGCTTAGCGGGGGGGACCTACGAGCAGTACTTC. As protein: CASLAGGTYEQYF.

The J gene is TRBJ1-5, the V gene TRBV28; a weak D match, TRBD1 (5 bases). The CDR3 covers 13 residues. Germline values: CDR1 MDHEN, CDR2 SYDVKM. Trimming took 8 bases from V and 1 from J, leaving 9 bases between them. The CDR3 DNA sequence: TGTGCCAGCGACAGTGGGAGCAATCAGCCCCAGCATTTT. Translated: CASDSGSNQPQHF.

The CDR3 protein is CAGRQGSGANVLTF. CDR3 nucleotide sequence: TGTGCCGGGAGACAGGGCTCTGGGGCCAACGTCCTGACTTTC. The chain couples TRBV2 to TRBJ2-6; 7 bases agree with TRBD1. The CDR3 length is 14 residues. Germline CDR1 and CDR2: SNHLY and FYNNEI. V dropped 11 bases and J dropped 0; count of bases not matched to a gene: 4.

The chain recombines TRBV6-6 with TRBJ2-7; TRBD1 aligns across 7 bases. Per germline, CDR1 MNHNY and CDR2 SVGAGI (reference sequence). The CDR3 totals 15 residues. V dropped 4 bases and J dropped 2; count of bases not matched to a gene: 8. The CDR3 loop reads CASSSTGTETYEQYF. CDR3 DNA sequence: TGTGCCAGCAGTTCGACTGGGACAGAGACCTACGAGCAGTACTTC.

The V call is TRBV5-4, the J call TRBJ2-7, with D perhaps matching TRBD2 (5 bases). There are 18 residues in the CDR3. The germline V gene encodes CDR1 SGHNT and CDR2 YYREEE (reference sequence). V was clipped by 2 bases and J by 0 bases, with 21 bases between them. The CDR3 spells CASSLRLIQTAISYEQYF. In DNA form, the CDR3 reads TGTGCCAGCAGCTTAAGACTAATACAGACCGCTATCTCCTACGAGCAGTACTTC.

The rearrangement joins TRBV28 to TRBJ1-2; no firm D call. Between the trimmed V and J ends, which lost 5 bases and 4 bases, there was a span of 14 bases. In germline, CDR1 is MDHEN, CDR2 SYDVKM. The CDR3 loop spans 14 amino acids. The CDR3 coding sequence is TGTGCCAGCAGTCCGCTGGTGGCACCCTATGGCTACACCTTC. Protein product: CASSPLVAPYGYTF.

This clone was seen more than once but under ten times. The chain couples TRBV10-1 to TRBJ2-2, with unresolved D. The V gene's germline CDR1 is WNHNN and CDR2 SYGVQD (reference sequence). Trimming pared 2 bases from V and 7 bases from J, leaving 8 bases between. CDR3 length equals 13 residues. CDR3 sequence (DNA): TGCGCCAGCAGTGAGGATTTACTCGGGGAGCTGTTTTTT. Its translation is CASSEDLLGELFF.

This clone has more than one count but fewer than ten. The CDR3 here is CASSLGRSYEQYF. DNA for the CDR3: TGTGCCAGCAGCTTAGGGAGGTCCTACGAGCAGTACTTC. The chain joins TRBV11-2 to TRBJ2-7; a possible D gene is TRBD2 (5 bases). Germline CDR1 and CDR2: SGHAT and FQNNGV. The CDR3 is made up of 13 amino acids. V shed 1 base and J shed 1 base, with 5 bases lying between them.

Here the CDR3 DNA reads TGCGCCAGCAGCCAAACCGGGACTAGCCCCGATACGCAGTATTTT. Translation: CASSQTGTSPDTQYF. V is TRBV5-1 and J is TRBJ2-3; 9 bases align to TRBD2. V shed 4 bases, J shed 6 bases, and the junction held 9 bases outside the gene matches. Germline V CDR1 and CDR2: SGHRS, YFSETQ. The CDR3 is 15 residues long.

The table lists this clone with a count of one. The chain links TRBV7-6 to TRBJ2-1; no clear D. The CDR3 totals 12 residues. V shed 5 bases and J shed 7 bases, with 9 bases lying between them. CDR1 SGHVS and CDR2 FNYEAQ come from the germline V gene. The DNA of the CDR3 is TGTGCCAGCAGCCATAGTTTGAATGAGCAGTTCTTC. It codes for CASSHSLNEQFF.

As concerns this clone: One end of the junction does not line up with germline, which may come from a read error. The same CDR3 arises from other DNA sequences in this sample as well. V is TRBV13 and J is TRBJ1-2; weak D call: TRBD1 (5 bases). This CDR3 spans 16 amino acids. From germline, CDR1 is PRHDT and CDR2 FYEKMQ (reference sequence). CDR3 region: CASSPSPGGGLYGYTF. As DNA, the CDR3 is TGTGCCAGCAGCCCATCCCCGGGGGGTGGACTCTATGGCTATACCTTC.

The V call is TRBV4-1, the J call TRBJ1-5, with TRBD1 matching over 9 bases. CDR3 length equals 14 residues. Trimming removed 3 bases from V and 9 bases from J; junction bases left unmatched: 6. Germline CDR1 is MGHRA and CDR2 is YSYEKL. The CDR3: CASSQPGQGWPQHF. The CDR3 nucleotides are TGCGCCAGCAGCCAGCCGGGACAGGGATGGCCCCAGCATTTT.

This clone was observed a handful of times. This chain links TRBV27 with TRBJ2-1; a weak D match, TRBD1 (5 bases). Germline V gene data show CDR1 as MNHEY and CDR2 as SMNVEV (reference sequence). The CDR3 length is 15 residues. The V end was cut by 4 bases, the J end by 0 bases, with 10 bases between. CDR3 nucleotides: TGTGCCAGCAGTTATAGGCAGGGCTCCTACAATGAGCAGTTCTTC. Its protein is CASSYRQGSYNEQFF.

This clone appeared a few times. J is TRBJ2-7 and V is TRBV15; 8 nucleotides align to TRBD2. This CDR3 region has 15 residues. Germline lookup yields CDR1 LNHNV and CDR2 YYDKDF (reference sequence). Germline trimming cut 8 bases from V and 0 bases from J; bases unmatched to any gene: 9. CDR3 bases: TGTGCCACCTCCCCCATAAGCGGGAGCTCCTACGAGCAGTACTTC. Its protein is CATSPISGSSYEQYF.

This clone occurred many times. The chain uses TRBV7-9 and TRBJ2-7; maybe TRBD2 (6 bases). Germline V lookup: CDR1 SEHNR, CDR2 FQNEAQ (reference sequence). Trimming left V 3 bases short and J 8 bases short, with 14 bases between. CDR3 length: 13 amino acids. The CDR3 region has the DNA TGTGCCAGCAGCTTGTCGACGGAGGGTAAGCAGTACTTC. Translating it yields CASSLSTEGKQYF.